At least ten counts were recorded for the clone carrying this T cell receptor beta chain. Its target is unknown. The CDR3 totals 11 residues. The V gene lost 5 bases and the J gene lost 4 bases, with 5 bases spanning the gap. Each TCR transcript was tagged with a 10-nucleotide random UMI during 5'RACE. MiXCR was run by TCRdb on the 5' RACE reads, yielding one entry per CDR3 protein. The table records 50,000 to 65,000 distinct CDR3 sequences, around 3.6% of them present only once. This sample is part of a study of neurological immune-mediated disorders. Across the study: Within the group of some 35 multiple sclerosis patients, roughly 30 were relapsing-remitting, while 3 were secondary progressive. Regarding the study as a whole: Clinical and MRI features did not associate with the cluster found in multiple sclerosis patients.

Specimen: PBMCs. J is TRBJ1-2 and V is TRBV12-3 or TRBV12-4; the D is unclear. The receptor comes from a young man with multiple sclerosis. CDR3 coding DNA: TGTGCCAGCAGTAGGTCCTATGGCTACACCTTC. This codes for CASSRSYGYTF.